The 20 T cell receptor beta chains presented below share a single source sample, sequenced in a study of T cell clonality in common variable immunodeficiency. TCRdb's table, derived via immunoSEQ multiplex PCR, lists solely in-frame clones and lacks some. The repertoire shows 28,000 or so clones, none seen only once; the top ten take around 3.3%. Their specific antigens are unknown. Findings of the study overall: Common variable immunodeficiency TCR beta sequences reportedly had fewer deletions and N-nucleotide insertions.

Sequencing input: peripheral blood mononuclear cells. The receptors here all came from a human donor with common variable immunodeficiency.

This clone has a count of ten or more. The read halts 3 residues ahead of the CDR3 end, with the missing end drawn from the germline J gene. The chain is built from TRBV14 and TRBJ1-2; a possible D gene is TRBD1 (6 bases). V was pared by 1 base and J by 4 bases, with 13 bases between. CDR1 is SGHDN, CDR2 FVKESK, per germline. The CDR3 extends over 15 amino acids. The sequenced part of the CDR3 DNA is TGTGCCAGCAGCCAAGGAACAGGGCTTTTCTATGGC. Protein sequence: CASSQGTGLFYG. The complete CDR3 protein is CASSQGTGLFYGYTF.

Note on this clone: An end of the junction does not agree with germline; a read error may underlie this. The read ends 3 residues shy of where the CDR3 ends; the end is completed using the germline J gene. The chain employs TRBV7-7 and TRBJ1-3, with TRBD1 identical over 8 bases. Germline V lookup: CDR1 SSHAT, CDR2 FNYEAQ (reference sequence). The CDR3 is made up of 17 amino acids. The CDR3 reads CASSPGTGFFSGNTIYF. The sequenced part of the CDR3 DNA is TGTGCTAGCAGCCCCGGGACAGGATTCTTCTCTGGAAACACC.

The DNA read from the CDR3 is TGTGCCAGCAGCTTAGCGAAGTATGAAGGGGCAAAG. Translated: CASSLAKYEGAK. The whole CDR3 is CASSLAKYEGAKAFF. V usage is TRBV7-9 and J usage is TRBJ1-1; tentatively, D is TRBD1 (5 bases). Read data end 3 residues before the CDR3 end; the end is taken from the germline J gene. This CDR3 spans 15 amino acids. The germline V gene has CDR1 SEHNR and CDR2 FQNEAQ (reference sequence).

This clone was found many times. The read terminates 3 residues before the CDR3 end, so the remaining end is supplied by the germline J gene. The rearrangement links TRBV7-9 to TRBJ2-6; D uncertain. V was pared by 10 bases and J by 0 bases, with 4 bases between. The CDR3 sequence is 12 residues long. CDR1 and CDR2 from the germline V gene are SEHNR and FQNEAQ (reference sequence). The CDR3 DNA, read in part, is TGTGCCACCTACTCTGGGGCCAACGTC. Translation gives CATYSGANV. The full CDR3 reads CATYSGANVLTF.

The sample holds a few counts of this clone. Coverage ceases 3 residues before the CDR3 finishes, and the germline J gene fills in the end. The same CDR3 can be traced to other DNA sequences in this sample. The chain links TRBV18 to TRBJ1-1; tentatively, D is TRBD1 (5 bases). Germline CDR1 is KGHSH and CDR2 is LQKENI. This CDR3 comprises 14 residues. V was pared by 2 bases and J by 6 bases, with 13 bases between. The CDR3 reads CASSPGQGEAEAFF. CDR3 DNA (partial): TGTGCCAGCTCACCAGGGCAGGGTGAGGCTGAA.

This clone showed up just a few times. The read ends 3 residues early relative to the CDR3; the germline J gene fills the gap. This chain uses TRBV19 with TRBJ1-5; D ambiguous. The CDR3 is 15 residues long. The germline V gene encodes CDR1 LNHDA and CDR2 SQIVND (reference sequence). The V end was cut by 0 bases, the J end by 0 bases, with 6 bases between. Partial CDR3 DNA: TGTGCCAGTAGTATAGACAGGTATAGCAATCAGCCC. Translation: CASSIDRYSNQP. The CDR3 in its entirety is CASSIDRYSNQPQHF. Drawing the rest from reference TRBV19 and TRBJ1-5, the complete variable domain is DGGITQSPKYLFRKEGQNVTLSCEQNLNHDAMYWYRQDPGQGLRLIYYSQIVNDFQKGDIAEGYSVSREKKESFPLTVTSAQKNPTAFYLCASSIDRYSNQPQHFGDGTRLSIL.

Points on this clone: The read stops 3 residues short of the end of the CDR3; the missing end is completed from the germline J gene. V and J are TRBV10-2 and TRBJ2-1; tentative D call: TRBD1 (6 bases). The CDR3 is 17 residues long. Germline V gene sequence: CDR1 WSHSY, CDR2 SAAADI. V was cut by 4 bases and J by 5 bases, with 21 bases left in between. The CDR3 DNA, read in part, is TGCGCCAGCAGTGCTGGGGGCAGGGTCCAAAATCACAATGAG. Its translation: CASSAGGRVQNHNE. The complete CDR3 protein is CASSAGGRVQNHNEQFF.

This clone was counted at least ten times. The read terminates 3 residues ahead of where the CDR3 ends, so the germline J gene completes it. The chain joins TRBV13 to TRBJ2-3; 7 positions match TRBD2. V trimming: 3 bases; J trimming: 2 bases; junction bases outside the gene matches: 5. The CDR3 totals 15 residues. Germline-derived CDR1 and CDR2 are PRHDT and FYEKMQ (reference sequence). The covered CDR3 bases are TGTGCCAGCAGCTTTAAGGCGGGGGTCACAGATACG. As protein: CASSFKAGVTDT. The whole CDR3 reads CASSFKAGVTDTQYF.

A few counts support this clone. The CDR3 end is not reached by the read, which stops 3 residues before it; the germline J gene fills it in. This rearrangement joins TRBV11-2 to TRBJ1-5; D call uncertain. Germline V lookup: CDR1 SGHAT, CDR2 FQNNGV. Between the trimmed V and J ends, which lost 5 bases and 7 bases, there was a span of 12 bases. CDR3 length equals 13 residues. This CDR3 reads CASSLSLRQPQHF. The DNA read from the CDR3 is TGTGCCAGCAGCCTTTCCCTACGGCAGCCC.

This clone appeared a few times. This chain's CDR3 is CASSFDRDQPQHF. The sequenced part of the CDR3 DNA is TGTGCCAGCAGCTTCGACAGGGATCAGCCC. The rearrangement uses TRBV7-3 and TRBJ1-5; 7 bases align to TRBD1. The read terminates 3 residues ahead of where the CDR3 ends, so the germline J gene completes it. Germline assignment: CDR1 SGHTA and CDR2 FQGTGA. Unmatched junction bases numbered 1, after V lost 3 bases and J lost 5 bases. This CDR3 is built from 13 residues.

Of note for this clone: The CDR3 extends 3 residues past the end of the read, so its final part is completed from the germline J gene. The chain combines TRBV30 with TRBJ2-1, with D tentatively TRBD1 (6 bases). The CDR3 covers 13 residues. Germline V CDR1 and CDR2: GTSNPN, SVGIG (reference sequence). Trimming shortened V by 2 bases and J by 4 bases, and 9 bases separated the two germline ends. CDR3 sequence reads: CAWSRGQYNEQFF. The CDR3 bases that were read are TGTGCCTGGAGTCGAGGACAGTACAATGAG.

This clone was recorded a few times. The CDR3 goes on 3 residues after the read ends, and that part is filled in from the germline J gene. The V and J genes are TRBV7-8 and TRBJ1-2; 9 bases line up with TRBD1. Germline CDR1 and CDR2: SGHVS and FQNEAQ. V lost 5 bases to trimming and J lost 2 bases; unmatched junction nucleotides: 12. This CDR3 comprises 17 residues. CDR3 bases read: TGTGCCAGCAGCCCTTTGGATACAGGGGGCCAGAACTATGGC. Protein: CASSPLDTGGQNYG. The CDR3 as a whole reads CASSPLDTGGQNYGYTF.

This clone came up many times. With the read ending 3 residues before the CDR3 end, the germline J gene is used to fill in that end. The rearrangement joins TRBV19 to TRBJ1-6; TRBD1 agrees at 11 bases. Germline V gives CDR1 LNHDA, CDR2 SQIVND (reference sequence). V shed 3 bases, J shed 9 bases, and the junction held 7 bases outside the gene matches. The CDR3 length is 16 residues. The part of the CDR3 DNA that was read is TGTGCCAGTAGTATTGGACAGGGGGCCTTTTCTTCACCC. Encoded protein: CASSIGQGAFSSP. The whole CDR3 protein is CASSIGQGAFSSPLHF.

This clone was found many times. The read finishes 3 residues shy of the CDR3 end, and the germline J gene is used to complete it. The V call is TRBV6-2 or TRBV6-3, the J call TRBJ2-1; TRBD1 aligns across 8 bases. The CDR3 runs to 14 residues. The ends lost 10 bases at V and 3 bases at J; junction bases unmatched: 8. Germline V gives CDR1 MNHEY, CDR2 SVGEGT. CDR3 residues: CATTPGGGYNEQFF. CDR3 DNA (partial): TGTGCCACTACCCCAGGGGGCGGCTACAATGAG.

In regard to this clone: The CDR3 end lies 3 residues beyond the end of the read and is filled in from the germline J gene. The genes are TRBV5-1 and TRBJ2-7, with D possibly TRBD1 on 7 matching bases. The CDR3 length is 15 residues. The V end lost 4 bases, the J end lost 4 bases, and 18 bases lay between the germline ends. CDR1 and CDR2 from the germline V gene are SGHRS and YFSETQ. CDR3 sequence: CASSGTGAGGYEQYF. The sequenced CDR3 bases are TGCGCCAGCAGCGGAACAGGGGCAGGAGGGTACGAG.

This clone turned up a few times. The CDR3 end lies 3 residues beyond the end of the read and is filled in from the germline J gene. The chain recombines TRBV7-6 with TRBJ2-1, with D tentatively TRBD2 (5 bases). Germline V gene data show CDR1 as SGHVS and CDR2 as FNYEAQ. The V end lost 5 bases, the J end lost 0 bases, and 14 bases lay between the germline ends. The CDR3 is 16 amino acids. The CDR3 region is CASSPSPRGSYNEQFF. Partial CDR3 DNA: TGTGCCAGCAGCCCGAGCCCTCGGGGCTCCTACAATGAG.

The table lists this clone with many counts. The CDR3 end falls 3 residues outside the read, so it is completed with the germline J gene. This chain joins TRBV5-1 and TRBJ2-2; TRBD1 might be the D (5 bases). CDR3 length: 14 residues. Looked up from germline, CDR1 is SGHRS and CDR2 is YFSETQ. V lost 0 bases and J 5 bases, leaving 8 bases between the germline ends. The DNA read from the CDR3 is TGCGCCAGCAGCTTGGATGGGGCGACCGGGGAG. Translated, it gives CASSLDGATGE. In full, the CDR3 is CASSLDGATGELFF.

This clone has ten or more counts. This CDR3 reads CASSPHGTSLYNEQFF. CDR3 DNA (partial): TGTGCCAGCAGTCCCCACGGGACATCCCTCTACAATGAG. The chain employs TRBV28 and TRBJ2-1; a weak D match, TRBD1 (6 bases). The read halts 3 residues ahead of the CDR3 end, with the missing end drawn from the germline J gene. This CDR3 region has 16 residues. Per germline, CDR1 MDHEN and CDR2 SYDVKM. With 5 bases removed from V and 3 bases from J, the gap between germline ends came to 17 bases.

This clone was picked up a small number of times. The sequence runs out 3 residues before the end of the CDR3; the remainder is reconstructed from the germline J gene. V is TRBV30 and J is TRBJ2-1; perhaps TRBD2 as D (7 bases). With 0 bases removed from V and 9 bases from J, the gap between germline ends came to 15 bases. The germline V gene encodes CDR1 GTSNPN and CDR2 SVGIG (reference sequence). The CDR3 extends over 14 amino acids. This chain's CDR3 is CAWSVLGGGAEQFF. The DNA read from the CDR3 is TGTGCCTGGAGTGTACTGGGGGGGGGCGCTGAG.

A word on this clone: The read finishes 3 residues shy of the CDR3 end, and the germline J gene is used to complete it. The rearrangement links TRBV5-1 to TRBJ1-1, with 9 positions matching TRBD1. CDR3 length: 14 residues. Germline CDR1 is SGHRS and CDR2 is YFSETQ. V lost 4 bases to trimming and J lost 3 bases; unmatched junction nucleotides: 4. CDR3 amino acids: CASSPDRGDTEAFF. CDR3 bases read: TGCGCCAGCAGCCCGGACAGGGGCGACACTGAA.